The clone carrying this T cell receptor beta chain was observed a handful of times. No antigen is known for it. 5'RACE primed from the constant segment yielded TCR alpha and TCR beta cDNA libraries bearing sample barcodes and UMIs. TCRdb reprocessed the 5' RACE reads with MiXCR, giving one entry per CDR3 protein. The data hold some 100,000 distinct CDR3 sequences, with 11% observed a single time. The data are from a study of T-cell memory formation after mild COVID-19. Findings and caveats of the study: Shrinking CD4+ clones were chiefly CM and EM; CD8+ ones were chiefly EMRA.

The CDR3 totals 14 residues. The V end was cut by 1 base, the J end by 0 bases, with 10 bases between. CDR1 DFQATT and CDR2 SNEGSKA come from the germline V gene (reference sequence). The clonotype comes from a man younger than 30 who had mild COVID-19 (a few samples of this study predate the infection). Cell type and time point are not known. The material sequenced was PBMCs or a T cell subset sorted from them (not recorded which). The rearrangement uses TRBV20-1 and TRBJ2-7; unclear D gene. The CDR3 sequence: CSARGPTISYEQYF. The CDR3 bases are TGCAGTGCTAGAGGTCCTACAATCTCCTACGAGCAGTACTTC.